The next 10 T cell receptor beta chains were all read from a single sample in a study of identical twins. MiXCR, applied by TCRdb to the 5' RACE reads, yields one record per CDR3 protein. The data show approximately 230,000 distinct CDR3 sequences, with under 8.5% seen just once and just over 14% held by the top ten. The same data also contributed to another study, on T cells expressing NK-cell markers.

The material sequenced was CD8+ T cells sorted from blood. Source of these receptors: a woman younger than 35 in good health.

This chain connects TRBV30 to TRBJ2-7; D remains unclear. Germline V CDR1 and CDR2: GTSNPN, SVGIG (reference sequence). Trimming cost V 2 bases and J 6 bases, with 11 bases left between them. This CDR3 has 12 residues. The CDR3 DNA is TGTGCCTGGAGTCCCCACAGAGGCGAGCAGTACTTC. Protein: CAWSPHRGEQYF.

The V gene is TRBV5-1, the J gene TRBJ1-2; tentatively, D is TRBD1 (5 bases). CDR3 length equals 16 residues. Germline V lookup: CDR1 SGHRS, CDR2 YFSETQ. The V end was cut by 0 bases, the J end by 6 bases, with 18 bases between. CDR3 region: CASSLDIRGPLDGYTF. In DNA, the CDR3 is TGCGCCAGCAGCTTGGATATACGGGGACCCCTCGATGGCTACACCTTC.

This clonotype was seen at least ten times. The rearrangement joins TRBV7-9 to TRBJ1-1, with 8 bases matching TRBD1. The CDR3 extends over 13 amino acids. CDR1 is SEHNR, CDR2 FQNEAQ, per germline (reference sequence). The V segment lost 2 bases and the J segment 7 bases; nucleotides outside the gene matches: 3. For the CDR3, the DNA is TGTGCCAGCAGCTTACGGGGACAGGATGAAGCTTTCTTT. Its translation: CASSLRGQDEAFF.

DNA for the CDR3: TGCAGTGCTAGTAGGACGGCGGGAGGTAGCACAGATACGCAGTATTTT. It yields the protein CSASRTAGGSTDTQYF. The rearrangement links TRBV20-1 to TRBJ2-3; 8 bases align to TRBD2. CDR3 length: 16 residues. Germline assignment: CDR1 DFQATT and CDR2 SNEGSKA (reference sequence). Trimming cost V 3 bases and J 0 bases; bases outside gene matches: 8.

This clonotype was counted ten times or more. V gene TRBV12-3 or TRBV12-4 combines with J gene TRBJ1-1; tentative D call: TRBD1 (5 bases). The ends were cut back, 3 bases at V and 4 bases at J, with 12 bases in the middle. CDR3 length: 14 residues. DNA of the CDR3: TGTGCCAGCAGTTTTCAGGGAGGGAGCACTGAAGCTTTCTTT. This codes for CASSFQGGSTEAFF.

This clonotype was recorded a few times. This chain uses TRBV5-6 with TRBJ2-7; D is unclear. Per the germline V gene, CDR1 is SGHDT and CDR2 is YYEEEE. Trimming took off 3 bases at V and 3 bases at J, with 10 bases between the two ends. The CDR3 is 13 amino acids. The CDR3 here is CASSSMDRYEQYF. Here the CDR3 DNA reads TGTGCCAGCAGCTCCATGGACCGCTACGAGCAGTACTTC.

The chain links TRBV3-1 to TRBJ1-1; D is undetermined. The V end lost 2 bases, the J end lost 0 bases, and 7 bases lay between the germline ends. The CDR3 loop spans 14 amino acids. From germline, CDR1 is LGHDT and CDR2 YNNKEL (reference sequence). CDR3 loop: CASSQPEMNTEAFF. CDR3 DNA: TGTGCCAGCAGCCAACCAGAAATGAACACTGAAGCTTTCTTT.

This chain's CDR3 is CSVGQGNTIYF. In DNA, the CDR3 is TGCAGCGTAGGGCAGGGAAACACCATATATTTT. The chain has TRBV29-1 and TRBJ1-3; D ambiguous. V was clipped by 6 bases and J by 4 bases, with 7 bases between them. The CDR3 has 11 amino acids. Germline V gene data show CDR1 as SQVTM and CDR2 as ANQGSEA.

The table lists this clonotype with a few counts. The chain combines TRBV30 with TRBJ2-1; a possible D gene is TRBD2 (6 bases). Per germline, CDR1 GTSNPN and CDR2 SVGIG (reference sequence). The CDR3 has 14 amino acids. The V end was cut by 2 bases, the J end by 5 bases, with 13 bases between. The CDR3 DNA reads TGTGCCTGGAGTTTCGGGGGACTCAACAATGAGCAGTTCTTC. Its protein product is CAWSFGGLNNEQFF. The whole variable domain, remainder taken from reference TRBV30 and TRBJ2-1, is SQTIHQWPATLVQPVGSPLSLECTVEGTSNPNLYWYRQAAGRGLQLLFYSVGIGQISSEVPQNLSASRPQDRQFILSSKKLLLSDSGFYLCAWSFGGLNNEQFFGPGTRLTVL.

This clonotype was picked up a small number of times. The rearrangement links TRBV5-1 to TRBJ1-4; D uncertain. Germline CDR1 and CDR2: SGHRS and YFSETQ. The CDR3 has 15 residues. The V and J ends lost 0 bases and 0 bases respectively, with 6 bases between them. CDR3 protein: CASSLGATTNEKLFF. CDR3 DNA: TGCGCCAGCAGCTTGGGGGCCACAACTAATGAAAAACTGTTTTTT.